This passage covers 10 T cell receptor beta chains from one sample sequenced in a study of circulating and synovial CD4+ cells in juvenile arthritis. Data came from immunoSEQ multiplex PCR; TCRdb stores just in-frame clones and leaves some out. The sample holds fewer than 35,000 clones; 90% to 95% are singletons and the top ten take more than 0.15%. The sequenced sample was CD4+ T cells from blood. These receptors were collected from a human donor with juvenile idiopathic arthritis.

The chain carries TRBV19 and TRBJ2-1, with 9 bases matching TRBD2. V trimming: 7 bases; J trimming: 2 bases; junction bases outside the gene matches: 9. Germline CDR1 reads LNHDA; CDR2 reads SQIVND (reference sequence). The length of the CDR3 is 16 residues. The CDR3 coding sequence is TGTGCCAGTAAATCGGGACTAGCCGAAACCTACAATGAGCAGTTCTTC. As protein: CASKSGLAETYNEQFF.

In the case of this clone: The same CDR3 also results from other DNA sequences found in this sample. CDR3 bases: TGTGCCAGCAGCTTGGGGGGGGGCTATGGCTACACCTTC. Protein sequence: CASSLGGGYGYTF. V gene TRBV7-2 combines with J gene TRBJ1-2; D possibly corresponds to TRBD1 (5 bases). The ends were cut back, 3 bases at V and 4 bases at J, with 9 bases in the middle. The CDR3 extends over 13 amino acids. Germline V gene sequence: CDR1 SGHTA, CDR2 FQGNSA.

This rearrangement joins TRBV11-2 to TRBJ1-1, with D hard to call. CDR3 length: 15 residues. V lost 5 bases to trimming and J lost 1 base, with 14 bases between them. Germline CDR1 SGHAT, CDR2 FQNNGV. The CDR3 DNA reads TGTGCCAGCAGCCCCCTTCGGGGTAAGAACACTGAAGCTTTCTTT. It specifies CASSPLRGKNTEAFF.

The CDR3, as DNA: TGTGCCAGCAGTTCCAGGGTCGCTAAATACTACGAGCAGTACTTC. This sequence encodes CASSSRVAKYYEQYF. The rearrangement uses TRBV6-5 and TRBJ2-7, with a tentative D call TRBD1 (5 bases). Trimming pared 4 bases from V and 3 bases from J, leaving 16 bases between. The CDR3 length is 15 residues. Germline V gives CDR1 MNHEY, CDR2 SVGAGI.

V usage is TRBV5-1 and J usage is TRBJ2-1; TRBD2 matches 11 bases. Germline CDR1 reads SGHRS; CDR2 reads YFSETQ. V was clipped by 4 bases and J by 4 bases; unmatched bases: 10. The CDR3 has 17 amino acids. The CDR3 DNA reads as TGCGCCAGCAGCATGGCAACTAGCGGGAGACCTTACAATGAGCAGTTCTTC. Protein: CASSMATSGRPYNEQFF. Full variable domain (missing parts from reference TRBV5-1 and TRBJ2-1): KAGVTQTPRYLIKTRGQQVTLSCSPISGHRSVSWYQQTPGQGLQFLFEYFSETQRNKGNFPGRFSGRQFSNSRSEMNVSTLELGDSALYLCASSMATSGRPYNEQFFGPGTRLTVL.

CDR3 in amino acids: CASSLDGGGLYEQYF. The CDR3 DNA sequence: TGTGCCAGCAGCTTGGACGGCGGGGGCCTATACGAGCAGTACTTC. J is TRBJ2-5 and V is TRBV5-4, with D perhaps matching TRBD2 (7 bases). Near its end, the DNA agrees better with TRBJ2-7, so the J call may be wrong. Germline assignment: CDR1 SGHNT and CDR2 YYREEE (reference sequence). This CDR3 is built from 15 residues.

The rearrangement uses TRBV5-4 and TRBJ2-1; D uncertain. CDR1 SGHNT and CDR2 YYREEE come from the germline V gene (reference sequence). The CDR3 covers 14 residues. Trimming removed 1 base from V and 0 bases from J, with 5 bases in between. The CDR3 spells CASSLTGSYNEQFF. Written as DNA, the CDR3 is TGTGCCAGCAGCTTGACTGGCTCCTACAATGAGCAGTTCTTC.

The chain combines TRBV18 with TRBJ1-2; 9 positions agree with TRBD1. CDR1 and CDR2 (germline): KGHSH, LQKENI. V trimming: 6 bases; J trimming: 5 bases; junction bases outside the gene matches: 7. This CDR3 spans 14 amino acids. CDR3 bases: TGTGCCAGCTCGCCGGACAGGGGCCGGTATGGCTACACCTTC. Translating gives CASSPDRGRYGYTF.

The gene calls are TRBV10-2 and TRBJ2-7, with 9 bases lining up with TRBD2. V was clipped by 1 base and J by 7 bases; unmatched bases: 8. The CDR3 contains 15 residues. The germline V gene encodes CDR1 WSHSY and CDR2 SAAADI. CDR3 sequence: CASSEFSSGTREQYF. The CDR3 bases are TGCGCCAGCAGTGAGTTTTCTAGCGGGACGCGGGAGCAGTACTTC.

The V and J genes are TRBV10-2 and TRBJ1-5; the D is unclear. CDR3 length: 14 amino acids. CDR1 and CDR2 (germline): WSHSY, SAAADI. Trimming stripped 3 bases from V and 4 bases from J, with 10 bases between. CDR3 DNA: TGCGCCAGCAGTGATCGTGCGATAAATCAGCCCCAGCATTTT. It specifies CASSDRAINQPQHF.